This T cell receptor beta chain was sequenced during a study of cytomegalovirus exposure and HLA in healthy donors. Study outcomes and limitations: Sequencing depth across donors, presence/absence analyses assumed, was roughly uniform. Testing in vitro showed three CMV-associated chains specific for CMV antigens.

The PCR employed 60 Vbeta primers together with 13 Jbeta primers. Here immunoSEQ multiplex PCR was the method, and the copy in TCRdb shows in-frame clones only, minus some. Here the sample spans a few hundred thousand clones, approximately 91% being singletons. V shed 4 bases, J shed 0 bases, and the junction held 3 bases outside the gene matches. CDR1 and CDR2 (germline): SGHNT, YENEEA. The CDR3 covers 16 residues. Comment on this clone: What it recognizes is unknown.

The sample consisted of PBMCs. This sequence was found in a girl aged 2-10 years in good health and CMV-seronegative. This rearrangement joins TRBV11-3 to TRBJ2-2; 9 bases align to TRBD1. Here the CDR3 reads CASSYGTGTNTGELFF. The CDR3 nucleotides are TGTGCCAGCAGCTACGGGACAGGGACGAACACCGGGGAGCTGTTTTTT.